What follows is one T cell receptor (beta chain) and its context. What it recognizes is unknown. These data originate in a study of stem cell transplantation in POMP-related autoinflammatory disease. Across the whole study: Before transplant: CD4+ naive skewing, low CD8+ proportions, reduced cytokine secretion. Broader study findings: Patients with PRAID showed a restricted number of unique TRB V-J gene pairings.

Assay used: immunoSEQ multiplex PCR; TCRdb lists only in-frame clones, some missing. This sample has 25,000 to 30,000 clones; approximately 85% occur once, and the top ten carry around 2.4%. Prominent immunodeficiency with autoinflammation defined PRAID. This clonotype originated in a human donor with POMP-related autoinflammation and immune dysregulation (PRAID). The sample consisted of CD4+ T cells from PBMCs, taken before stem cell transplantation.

CDR3 protein: CASSPLAGDNEQFF. CDR3 DNA sequence: TGTGCCAGCTCACCCCTAGCGGGGGACAATGAGCAGTTCTTC. The chain couples TRBV18 to TRBJ2-1; 10 bases line up with TRBD2. V dropped 3 bases and J dropped 5; count of bases not matched to a gene: 1. Germline V gene data show CDR1 as KGHSH and CDR2 as LQKENI. The CDR3 sequence is 14 residues long.